Here is one TCR beta chain with its context. The antigen is undetermined. Germline CDR1 LNHNV, CDR2 YYDKDF (reference sequence). V lost 1 base to trimming and J lost 8 bases, with 17 bases between them. This CDR3 has 15 amino acids. Individual cDNA molecules were tagged with unique molecular identifiers, the study reported. One entry per CDR3 protein, called by TCRdb with MiXCR from the 5' RACE reads. The sample lists tens of thousands of distinct CDR3 sequences, about 11% occurring once. This specimen comes from a study of early T cells in non-severe SARS-CoV-2 infection. At the level of the study: Sequencing used unsorted whole-blood bulk RNA, so chains lack pairing. Regarding the study as a whole: Private and CD4 specificities were missed by VDJdb matching, which favored anti-spike CD8 responses.

Source: whole blood, taken at baseline. The sequence was obtained from an adult who was a healthcare worker with PCR-confirmed SARS-CoV-2 infection or an uninfected control (not recorded which). The rearrangement uses TRBV15 and TRBJ1-2; D is uncertain. The chain's CDR3 is CATSRGLSNREGYTF. DNA for the CDR3: TGTGCCACCAGCAGAGGGCTATCAAACCGAGAGGGCTACACCTTC. The full variable domain, in which reference TRBV15 and TRBJ1-2 provide the parts outside the CDR3, is DAMVIQNPRYQVTQFGKPVTLSCSQTLNHNVMYWYQQKSSQAPKLLFHYYDKDFNNEADTPDNFQSRRPNTSFCFLDIRSPGLGDTAMYLCATSRGLSNREGYTFGSGTRLTVV.